A selection of T cell receptor beta chains follows, all from one sample in a study of vaccination effects on CD4 cells after COVID-19. These receptors lack a known antigen. Repertoires were generated with immunoSEQ multiplex PCR, while TCRdb's copy carries only in-frame clones and drops some. The sample consists of about 60,000 clones, about four fifths of them appearing once. The source material was CD4+ T cells from PBMCs cultured with HCoV-229E spike peptides, sampled before COVID-19 vaccination. The source is a human donor who received a COVID-19 vaccine. Both conserved end residues are part of each CDR3. The order of the fields is clone size, V gene, J gene, D gene, CDR3 DNA, CDR3 protein. D genes are given only for firm matches. A clone size is listed for some rows: how often the clone was seen (once, few, many), or a class if it is expanded.

clone_size: -; v_call: TRBV7-9; j_call: TRBJ2-5; d_call: TRBD1; cdr3_nt: TGTGCCAGCAGCTTACAAGGCAGGGGGCAGATGAGGGAGACCCAGTACTTC; cdr3_aa: CASSLQGRGQMRETQYF
clone_size: -; v_call: TRBV19; j_call: TRBJ2-3; d_call: TRBD2; cdr3_nt: TGTGCCAGTAGGGATACGGGGGGGGTAGATACGCAGTATTTT; cdr3_aa: CASRDTGGVDTQYF
clone_size: few; v_call: TRBV7-3; j_call: TRBJ1-4; d_call: -; cdr3_nt: TGTGCCAGCAGCAGGGAGGCTAATGAAAAACTGTTTTTT; cdr3_aa: CASSREANEKLFF
clone_size: -; v_call: TRBV12-5; j_call: TRBJ1-3; d_call: -; cdr3_nt: TGTGCTAGTGGTGGAGGCGGAAACACCATATATTTT; cdr3_aa: CASGGGGNTIYF
clone_size: few; v_call: TRBV7-2; j_call: TRBJ1-6; d_call: TRBD1; cdr3_nt: TGTGCCAGCAGCCCTGGGGTGGGACAGTATAATTCACCCCTCCACTTT; cdr3_aa: CASSPGVGQYNSPLHF
clone_size: -; v_call: TRBV10-3; j_call: TRBJ2-3; d_call: TRBD2; cdr3_nt: TGTGCCATCAGTGGAAGCGGGGGCACAGATACGCAGTATTTT; cdr3_aa: CAISGSGGTDTQYF
clone_size: -; v_call: TRBV5-4; j_call: TRBJ2-1; d_call: -; cdr3_nt: TGTGCCAGCAGCCGGGACTCCTACAATGAGCAGTTCTTC; cdr3_aa: CASSRDSYNEQFF
clone_size: -; v_call: TRBV6-5; j_call: TRBJ1-4; d_call: TRBD1; cdr3_nt: TGTGCCAGCAGCCAAACAGGGGGAGACATGCAACTGTTTTTT; cdr3_aa: CASSQTGGDMQLFF
clone_size: -; v_call: TRBV7-3; j_call: TRBJ2-5; d_call: TRBD2; cdr3_nt: TGTGCCAGCAGCTTAAATGGTATCGCGGGGGGGCAAGAGACCCAGTACTTC; cdr3_aa: CASSLNGIAGGQETQYF
clone_size: -; v_call: TRBV14; j_call: TRBJ1-3; d_call: -; cdr3_nt: TGTGCCAGCAGCCAAGTTCCTGGAAACACCATATATTTT; cdr3_aa: CASSQVPGNTIYF
clone_size: medium-sized; v_call: TRBV4-1; j_call: TRBJ1-1; d_call: TRBD1; cdr3_nt: TGCGCCAGCAGCCCAAGTCGACCACAGGGGTTAGGAGAAGCTTTCTTT; cdr3_aa: CASSPSRPQGLGEAFF
clone_size: -; v_call: TRBV4-3; j_call: TRBJ2-3; d_call: TRBD2; cdr3_nt: TGCGCCAGCAGCCCTCGCGCGGGAGCCGATACGCAGTATTTT; cdr3_aa: CASSPRAGADTQYF
clone_size: -; v_call: TRBV13; j_call: TRBJ2-3; d_call: -; cdr3_nt: TGTGCCAGCAGGGCACGGGCCAAATGGACCTCTGCTCGGGATACGCAGTATTTT; cdr3_aa: CASRARAKWTSARDTQYF
clone_size: -; v_call: TRBV18; j_call: TRBJ1-5; d_call: -; cdr3_nt: TGTGCCAGCTCACTCGACAGCAATCAGCCCCAGCATTTT; cdr3_aa: CASSLDSNQPQHF
clone_size: -; v_call: TRBV7-9; j_call: TRBJ1-1; d_call: TRBD1; cdr3_nt: TGTGCCAGCAGCTGGGACAGGGGGCTAGGCACTGAAGCTTTCTTT; cdr3_aa: CASSWDRGLGTEAFF
clone_size: -; v_call: TRBV5-6; j_call: TRBJ1-2; d_call: -; cdr3_nt: TGTGCCAGCAGCTGGCTCGACAGAGACAATGGCTACACCTTC; cdr3_aa: CASSWLDRDNGYTF
clone_size: -; v_call: TRBV24-1; j_call: TRBJ2-1; d_call: -; cdr3_nt: TGTGCCACCAGTGATCCCGCGGCCCGCTCCTACAATGAGCAGTTCTTC; cdr3_aa: CATSDPAARSYNEQFF
clone_size: once; v_call: TRBV24-1; j_call: TRBJ1-2; d_call: TRBD1; cdr3_nt: TGTGCCACCAGTGATTCACGGACAGGAGCTAACTATGGCTACACCTTC; cdr3_aa: CATSDSRTGANYGYTF
clone_size: -; v_call: TRBV7-8; j_call: TRBJ2-5; d_call: TRBD2; cdr3_nt: TGTGCCAGCAGCCCATCGACTAGCCCGTACCAAGAGACCCAGTACTTC; cdr3_aa: CASSPSTSPYQETQYF
clone_size: -; v_call: TRBV18; j_call: TRBJ1-1; d_call: -; cdr3_nt: TGTGCCAGCTCACTAGGACAGTTTCCCAACACTGAAGCTTTCTTT; cdr3_aa: CASSLGQFPNTEAFF
clone_size: -; v_call: TRBV29-1; j_call: TRBJ1-3; d_call: -; cdr3_nt: TGCAGCGTTGAGCGCGGGGGCAGAGGAAACACCATATATTTT; cdr3_aa: CSVERGGRGNTIYF
clone_size: few; v_call: TRBV29-1; j_call: TRBJ2-3; d_call: -; cdr3_nt: TGCAGCGTTTGGGGATTCACAGATACGCAGTATTTT; cdr3_aa: CSVWGFTDTQYF
clone_size: -; v_call: TRBV18; j_call: TRBJ2-2; d_call: -; cdr3_nt: TGTGCCAGCTCCCAACGCGTAGAAGCCGGGGAGCTGTTTTTT; cdr3_aa: CASSQRVEAGELFF
clone_size: -; v_call: TRBV6-7; j_call: TRBJ2-6; d_call: -; cdr3_nt: TGTGCCAGCAGTTATTTGGAGGACATGAAATGGGAAGCTGGGGCCAACGTCCTGACTTTC; cdr3_aa: CASSYLEDMKWEAGANVLTF